These 11 T cell receptor beta chains came from one sample sequenced in a study of CD8 T cells in Susac syndrome. Roughly 0.45 to 1 ug RNA was reverse transcribed with random hexamers. TCRdb re-called the immunoSEQ multiplex PCR reads through MiXCR, storing one row per CDR3 protein. The table has about 130,000 distinct CDR3 sequences, 95% seen once. Sequencing input: CD8+ T cells from PBMCs. All receptors derive from a human donor with Susac syndrome.

Only one count was recorded for this clonotype. The rearrangement uses TRBV9 and TRBJ2-2; the D gene is possibly TRBD2 (5 bases). Germline V gene lookup returns CDR1 SGDLS and CDR2 YYNGEE. This CDR3 has 14 residues. V was trimmed by 0 bases and J by 6 bases, leaving 9 bases between them. CDR3 coding DNA: TGTGCCAGCAGCGTAGCTGCCGGGGCCGGGGAGCTGTTTTTT. Protein sequence: CASSVAAGAGELFF.

The chain links TRBV9 to TRBJ1-2; D gene unclear. Germline assignment: CDR1 SGDLS and CDR2 YYNGEE. This CDR3 contains 12 residues. Trimming shortened V by 3 bases and J by 4 bases, and 7 bases separated the two germline ends. CDR3 region: CASSGDTYGYTF. The CDR3 bases are TGTGCCAGCAGCGGTGACACCTATGGCTACACCTTC.

The chain links TRBV3-1 to TRBJ2-5; D might be TRBD1 or TRBD2, each matching 7 bases. Trimming left V 2 bases short and J 5 bases short, with 15 bases between. The germline V gene has CDR1 LGHDT and CDR2 YNNKEL (reference sequence). The CDR3 extends over 15 amino acids. In nucleotides, the CDR3 is TGTGCCAGCAGCCAACCCCAGGGAGGGGGCGAGACCCAGTACTTC. It codes for CASSQPQGGGETQYF.

The chain employs TRBV3-1 and TRBJ1-2; 8 bases are shared with TRBD1. CDR1 and CDR2 (germline): LGHDT, YNNKEL (reference sequence). J lost 10 bases, V lost 0 bases, and 10 bases had no gene match. The CDR3 spans 15 residues. The CDR3 nucleotides are TGTGCCAGCAGCCAAGATAACGGCAGGGGGCGCGACTACACCTTC. The encoded protein is CASSQDNGRGRDYTF.

This chain links TRBV6-4 with TRBJ2-1; 8 bases map to TRBD2. Germline V gene data show CDR1 as MRHNA and CDR2 as SNTAGT. J lost 9 bases, V lost 0 bases, and 10 bases had no gene match. The CDR3 spans 16 residues. In DNA form, the CDR3 reads TGTGCCAGCAGTGACTCGAAAGAGCGGGAGATGGGTGAGCAGTTCTTC. The encoded protein is CASSDSKEREMGEQFF.

The chain recombines TRBV12-3 or TRBV12-4 with TRBJ2-4; 8 nucleotides match TRBD2. The V gene end was trimmed by 8 bases and the J gene end by 5 bases; junction bases not matched to a gene: 8. This CDR3 spans 14 amino acids. This CDR3 reads CASRIGRGENIQYF. The DNA for the CDR3 is TGTGCCAGCCGTATCGGGAGGGGAGAAAACATTCAGTACTTC.

The chain recombines TRBV4-1 with TRBJ2-7; 9 bases are a match to TRBD1. Germline trimming cut 0 bases from V and 2 bases from J; bases unmatched to any gene: 14. The germline CDR1 and CDR2 sequences are MGHRA and YSYEKL. This CDR3 has 19 amino acids. Written as DNA, the CDR3 is TGCGCCAGCAGCCAAGATCTGAACTTTTTACGGGACAGGGCCTACGAGCAGTACTTC. Protein product: CASSQDLNFLRDRAYEQYF.

The chain links TRBV25-1 to TRBJ2-2, with D tentatively TRBD1 (5 bases). Germline V CDR1 and CDR2: MGHDK, SYGVNS. Trimming shortened V by 9 bases and J by 7 bases, and 9 bases separated the two germline ends. CDR3 size: 11 residues. CDR3 sequence (DNA): TGTGCCAGTTCGACAGTCGGGGAGCTGTTTTTT. As protein: CASSTVGELFF.

The V gene is TRBV9, the J gene TRBJ1-4, with 10 positions matching TRBD1. The V gene's germline CDR1 is SGDLS and CDR2 YYNGEE. The CDR3 runs to 14 residues. The trim removed 4 bases at V and 6 bases at J, leaving 3 bases unmatched. CDR3 coding DNA: TGTGCCAGCAGCCAGGGACAGGGGTATGAAAAACTGTTTTTT. It codes for CASSQGQGYEKLFF.

The gene calls are TRBV12-3 or TRBV12-4 and TRBJ2-1; perhaps D is TRBD1 or TRBD2 (5 bases each). The CDR3 runs to 14 residues. The V and J ends lost 1 base and 3 bases respectively, with 7 bases between them. The CDR3 DNA follows: TGTGCCAGCAGTTTAGGGGACGACTACAATGAGCAGTTCTTC. This sequence encodes CASSLGDDYNEQFF.

V is TRBV28 and J is TRBJ2-7, with 7 bases lining up with TRBD1. The CDR3 contains 13 residues. V lost 5 bases to trimming and J lost 2 bases; unmatched junction nucleotides: 3. Germline V gene data show CDR1 as MDHEN and CDR2 as SYDVKM. CDR3 sequence (DNA): TGTGCCAGCAGTAGGGGGCAGGCCTACGAGCAGTACTTC. Translation: CASSRGQAYEQYF.